This T cell receptor (beta chain) is drawn from a study of T cell responses to AZD1222 COVID-19 vaccine. Study-wide points: Of spike-specific TCRs, nearly half reportedly target regions left unmutated in variants.

Assay used: immunoSEQ multiplex PCR; TCRdb lists only in-frame clones, some missing. This table has fewer than 200,000 clones, around 90% appearing once. Concerning this clone: No antigen is known for it.

From germline, CDR1 is LNHNV and CDR2 YYDKDF (reference sequence). The CDR3 loop spans 16 amino acids. The V and J ends lost 3 bases and 1 base respectively, with 12 bases between them. The chain has TRBV15 and TRBJ2-2; tentative D call: TRBD2 (6 bases). Sequencing used peripheral blood, obtained on day 0 of AZD1222 vaccination. The origin of this receptor is an adult in good health. The CDR3: CATSRPAGGNTGELFF. In DNA form, the CDR3 reads TGTGCCACCAGCAGGCCAGCGGGTGGGAACACCGGGGAGCTGTTTTTT.